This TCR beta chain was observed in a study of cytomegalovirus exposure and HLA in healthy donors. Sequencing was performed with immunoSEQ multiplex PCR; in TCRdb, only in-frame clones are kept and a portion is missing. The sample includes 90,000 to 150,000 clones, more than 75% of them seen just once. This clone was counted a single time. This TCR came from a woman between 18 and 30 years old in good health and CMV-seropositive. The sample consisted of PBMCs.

Here the CDR3 DNA reads TGCGCCAGTTCCCGGGACAGGAACACTGAAGCTTTCTTT. As protein: CASSRDRNTEAFF. The V and J genes are TRBV4-1 and TRBJ1-1, with 7 bases matching TRBD1. CDR3 length: 13 amino acids. Germline CDR1 MGHRA, CDR2 YSYEKL. Trimming removed 9 bases from V and 1 base from J; junction bases left unmatched: 5.